Listed below are T cell receptor beta chains from one sample, sequenced in a study of T-cell reconstitution after alpha-beta-depleted transplantation in children. MiXCR, run by TCRdb on the PCR reads, gives a single entry per CDR3 protein. The table records 280,000 or so distinct CDR3 sequences, around a tenth of them present only once. Source: peripheral blood, taken 180 days after TCRalphabeta/CD19-depleted stem cell transplant. The receptors originated from a male patient between 2 and 10 years old who had a stem cell transplant for chronic granulomatous disease, so the T cells may come from the graft donor. Each CDR3 is given without its conserved first and last residue.

V,J,CDR3
TRBV4-3,TRBJ1-3,ASSQGRGSGNTIY
TRBV27,TRBJ2-5,ASSFAQGVGETQY
TRBV6-2/TRBV6-3,TRBJ2-1,ASSYPGTSGGPSSYNEQF
TRBV15,TRBJ2-1,ATSRDRVGQWRNEQF
TRBV29-1,TRBJ1-1,SVERDNKMNTEAF
TRBV4-2,TRBJ2-7,ASSPEVTFGNEQY
TRBV7-9,TRBJ1-4,ASSLITGGRNEKLF
TRBV14,TRBJ2-7,ASSWGQGPYEQY
TRBV10-3,TRBJ2-1,AISEGLAANNEQF
TRBV27,TRBJ1-1,ASSKRRSDTEAF
TRBV10-3,TRBJ2-2,AISESWIPGAGELF
TRBV2,TRBJ2-5,ASSEGGGSQETQY
TRBV12-3/TRBV12-4,TRBJ2-3,ASCRTDTQY
TRBV18,TRBJ2-7,ASSLDREPNYEQY
TRBV7-9,TRBJ2-3,ASSVAFTDTQY
TRBV7-8,TRBJ2-1,ASSLNRYNEQF
TRBV20-1,TRBJ2-7,SARRTGSYEQY
TRBV20-1,TRBJ1-4,SAVAGPGNPNEKLF
TRBV12-3/TRBV12-4,TRBJ2-1,ASTRTSGRTVYNEQF
TRBV19,TRBJ2-6,ASSSFDGSGANVLT
TRBV4-2,TRBJ2-5,ASSQYTGGALEETQY
TRBV15,TRBJ2-5,ATSQEETQY